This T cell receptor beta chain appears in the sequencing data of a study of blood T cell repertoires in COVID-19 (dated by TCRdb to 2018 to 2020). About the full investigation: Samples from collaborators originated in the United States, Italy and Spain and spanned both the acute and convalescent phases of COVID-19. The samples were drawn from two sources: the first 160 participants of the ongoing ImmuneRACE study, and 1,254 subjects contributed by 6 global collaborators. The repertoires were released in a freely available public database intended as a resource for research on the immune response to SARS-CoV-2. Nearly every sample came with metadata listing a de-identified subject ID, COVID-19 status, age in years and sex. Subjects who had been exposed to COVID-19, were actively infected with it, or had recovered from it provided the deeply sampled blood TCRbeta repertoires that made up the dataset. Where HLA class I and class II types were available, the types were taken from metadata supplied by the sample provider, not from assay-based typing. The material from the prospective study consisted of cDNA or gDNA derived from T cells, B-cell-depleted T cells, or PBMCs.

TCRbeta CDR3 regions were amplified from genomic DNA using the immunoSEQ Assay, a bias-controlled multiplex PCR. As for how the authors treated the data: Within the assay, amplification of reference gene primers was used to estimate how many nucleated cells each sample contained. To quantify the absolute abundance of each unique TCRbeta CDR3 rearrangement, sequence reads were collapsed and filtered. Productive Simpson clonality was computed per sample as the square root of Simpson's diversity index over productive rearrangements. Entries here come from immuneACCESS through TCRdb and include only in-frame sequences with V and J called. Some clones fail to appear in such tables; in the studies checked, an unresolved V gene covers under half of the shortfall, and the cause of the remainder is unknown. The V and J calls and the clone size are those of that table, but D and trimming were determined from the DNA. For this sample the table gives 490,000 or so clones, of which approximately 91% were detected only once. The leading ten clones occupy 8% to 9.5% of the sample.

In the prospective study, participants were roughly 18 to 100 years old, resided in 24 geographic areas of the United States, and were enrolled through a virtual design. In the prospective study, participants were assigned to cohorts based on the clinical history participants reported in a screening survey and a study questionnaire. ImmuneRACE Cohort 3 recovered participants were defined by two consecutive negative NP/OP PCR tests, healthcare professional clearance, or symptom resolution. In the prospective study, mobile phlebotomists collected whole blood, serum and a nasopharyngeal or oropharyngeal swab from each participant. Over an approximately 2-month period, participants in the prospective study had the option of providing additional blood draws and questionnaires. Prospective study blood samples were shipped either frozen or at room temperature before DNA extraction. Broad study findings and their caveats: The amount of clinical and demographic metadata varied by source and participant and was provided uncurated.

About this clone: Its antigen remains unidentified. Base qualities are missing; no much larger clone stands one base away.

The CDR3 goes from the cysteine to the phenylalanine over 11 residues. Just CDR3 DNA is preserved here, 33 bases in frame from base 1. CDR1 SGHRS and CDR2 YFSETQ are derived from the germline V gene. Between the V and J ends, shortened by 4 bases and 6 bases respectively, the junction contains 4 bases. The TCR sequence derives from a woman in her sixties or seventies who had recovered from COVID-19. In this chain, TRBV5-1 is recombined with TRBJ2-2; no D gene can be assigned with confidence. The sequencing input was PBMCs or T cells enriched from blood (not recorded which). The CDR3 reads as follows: CASSLPGELFF. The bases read TGCGCCAGCAGCCTCCCCGGGGAGCTGTTTTTT.